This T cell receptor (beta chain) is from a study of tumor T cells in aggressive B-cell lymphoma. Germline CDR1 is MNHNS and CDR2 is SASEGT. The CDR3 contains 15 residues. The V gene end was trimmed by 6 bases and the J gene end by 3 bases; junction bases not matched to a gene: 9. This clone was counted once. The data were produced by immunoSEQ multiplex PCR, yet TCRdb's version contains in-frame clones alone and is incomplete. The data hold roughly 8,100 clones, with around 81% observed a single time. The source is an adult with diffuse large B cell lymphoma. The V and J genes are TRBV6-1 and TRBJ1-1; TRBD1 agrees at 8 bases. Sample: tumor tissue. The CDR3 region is CASRRTGGYDTEAFF. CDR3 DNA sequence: TGTGCCAGCAGACGAACAGGGGGTTATGACACTGAAGCTTTCTTT.